Following are 11 T cell receptor beta chains from one sample sequenced in a study of T cell responses to AZD1222 COVID-19 vaccine. Assay: immunoSEQ multiplex PCR; the TCRdb copy retains only in-frame clones and omits some. The sample lists more than 140,000 clones, approximately 89% seen once, with 5% in the top ten. Sequencing was performed on peripheral blood, taken on day 0 of AZD1222 vaccination. The receptors here all came from an adult in good health.

The genes are TRBV6-2 or TRBV6-3 and TRBJ2-1; 10 bases are a match to TRBD2. The trim removed 5 bases at V and 7 bases at J, leaving 11 bases unmatched. The germline V gene has CDR1 MNHEY and CDR2 SVGEGT. This CDR3 has 16 amino acids. DNA for the CDR3: TGTGCCAGCAGTCCCCGGACTAGCGGAGGGGTGAATGAGCAGTTCTTC. Translation gives CASSPRTSGGVNEQFF.

The chain recombines TRBV30 with TRBJ1-2; TRBD1 aligns across 10 bases. Germline loops: CDR1 GTSNPN, CDR2 SVGIG (reference sequence). CDR3 size: 13 residues. Trimming removed 3 bases from V and 3 bases from J; junction bases left unmatched: 1. The DNA of the CDR3 is TGTGCCTGGAGCGGACAGGGGGACTATGGCTACACCTTC. This encodes CAWSGQGDYGYTF.

The chain is built from TRBV4-2 and TRBJ1-4, with D maybe TRBD1 (5 bases). Germline CDR1 and CDR2: LGHNA and YNFKEQ. The CDR3 covers 18 residues. V lost 0 bases and J lost 5, with 19 bases in between. CDR3 loop: CASSQDRTTRGKNEKLFF. In DNA form, the CDR3 reads TGTGCCAGCAGCCAAGATAGGACGACACGGGGGAAAAATGAAAAACTGTTTTTT.

The V and J genes are TRBV18 and TRBJ2-1, with a tentative D call TRBD1 (5 bases). CDR3 length: 17 amino acids. Germline V CDR1 and CDR2: KGHSH, LQKENI. V shed 6 bases and J shed 0 bases, with 18 bases lying between them. The DNA of the CDR3 is TGTGCCAGCTCGCCAAGGCAGGGTCTAAGCTCCTACAATGAGCAGTTCTTC. It is translated as CASSPRQGLSSYNEQFF.

The chain joins TRBV2 to TRBJ2-4; TRBD2 matches at 8 bases. This CDR3 comprises 15 residues. V shed 6 bases, J shed 6 bases, and the junction held 10 bases outside the gene matches. Germline CDR1 is SNHLY and CDR2 is FYNNEI. DNA for the CDR3: TGTGCCAGCAGGTTAAAGCGGGAGTGGCCAAACATTCAGTACTTC. Its translation: CASRLKREWPNIQYF.

The chain employs TRBV23-1 and TRBJ1-3; TRBD1 agrees at 11 bases. TRBV23-1 is assigned to the ORF class and has an uncertain function. CDR3 length equals 20 residues. V lost 0 bases, J lost 1 base, and 11 bases stayed unmatched. The chain's CDR3 is CASSQSNMDRGLTSGNTIYF. CDR3 DNA sequence: TGCGCCAGCAGTCAATCTAATATGGACAGGGGGCTCACATCTGGAAACACCATATATTTT.

This chain links TRBV5-6 with TRBJ2-7; D may be TRBD2 (5 bases). Per germline, CDR1 SGHDT and CDR2 YYEEEE. The CDR3 is made up of 12 amino acids. Trimming stripped 2 bases from V and 3 bases from J, with 6 bases between. DNA for the CDR3: TGTGCCAGCAGCTTTGGGAGCTACGAGCAGTACTTC. As protein: CASSFGSYEQYF.

The chain couples TRBV24-1 to TRBJ2-1, with 12 positions matching TRBD2. The germline CDR1 and CDR2 sequences are KGHDR and SFDVKD. Trimming took 2 bases from V and 9 from J; bases not matched to a gene: 1. This CDR3 is built from 14 residues. The CDR3 loop is CATSDWGLAGEQFF. The CDR3 bases are TGTGCCACCAGTGATTGGGGACTAGCGGGTGAGCAGTTCTTC.

The CDR3 coding sequence is TGTGCCTGGAGCGGAGGGGTAGCCTATAATTCACCCCTCCACTTT. It codes for CAWSGGVAYNSPLHF. This chain uses TRBV30 with TRBJ1-6; a possible D gene is TRBD1 (5 bases). V lost 3 bases, J lost 2 bases, and 11 bases lay in between. The CDR3 runs to 15 residues. The germline gives CDR1 GTSNPN, CDR2 SVGIG (reference sequence).

The chain recombines TRBV14 with TRBJ1-4, with TRBD1 matching over 8 bases. The CDR3 is 15 residues long. With V trimmed by 3 bases and J by 8 bases, 8 bases remained unmatched. Germline values: CDR1 SGHDN, CDR2 FVKESK. The CDR3 bases are TGTGCCAGCAGCCATTCAGCACAGGGGGGAGAAAAACTGTTTTTT. This translates into CASSHSAQGGEKLFF.

This clone was recorded only once. V gene TRBV28 combines with J gene TRBJ2-1, with a tentative D call TRBD2 (6 bases). The germline gives CDR1 MDHEN, CDR2 SYDVKM. The CDR3 consists of 17 residues. V lost 2 bases and J lost 5, with 19 bases in between. This chain's CDR3 is CASSLRSSAIYDNEQFF. Written as DNA, the CDR3 is TGTGCCAGCAGTTTACGGTCTAGCGCAATATATGACAATGAGCAGTTCTTC.